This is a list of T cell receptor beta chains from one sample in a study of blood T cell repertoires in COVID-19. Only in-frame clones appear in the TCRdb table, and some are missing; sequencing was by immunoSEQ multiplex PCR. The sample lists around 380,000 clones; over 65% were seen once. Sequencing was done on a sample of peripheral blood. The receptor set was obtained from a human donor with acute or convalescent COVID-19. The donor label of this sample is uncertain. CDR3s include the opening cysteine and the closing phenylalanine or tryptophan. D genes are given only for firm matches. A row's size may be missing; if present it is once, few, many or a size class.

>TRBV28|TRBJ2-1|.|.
TGTGCCAGCAAAGGGAGCTCCTACAATGAGCAGTTCTTC
CASKGSSYNEQFF
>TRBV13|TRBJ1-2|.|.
TGTGCCAGCAGCATAAGACAGGATAACTATGGCTACACCTTC
CASSIRQDNYGYTF
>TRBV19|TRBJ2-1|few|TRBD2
TGTGCCAGTAGTATAAGGAGGACTAGCGGGTTATATGAGCAGTTCTTC
CASSIRRTSGLYEQFF
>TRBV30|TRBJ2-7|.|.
TGTGCCTGGAGTGTACTTCCGCCCTACGAGCAGTACTTC
CAWSVLPPYEQYF
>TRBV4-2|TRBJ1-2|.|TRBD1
TGTGCCAGCAGCCAAGTCAACAGGGGGTATGGCTACACCTTC
CASSQVNRGYGYTF
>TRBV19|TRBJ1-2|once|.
TGTGCCAGTAGTGTCACCCGACAGGATGGCTACACCTTC
CASSVTRQDGYTF
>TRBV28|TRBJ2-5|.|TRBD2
TGTGCCAGCACCCAGACTAGCGGGGGGAAAGAGACCCAGTACTTC
CASTQTSGGKETQYF
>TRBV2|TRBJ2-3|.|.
TGTGCCAGCCGACTAGAAAAGGGTACGCAGTATTTT
CASRLEKGTQYF
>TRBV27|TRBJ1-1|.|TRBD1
TGTGCCAGCAGTATCTCCCGGGACAGGTGGCGGGGTACTGAAGCTTTCTTT
CASSISRDRWRGTEAFF
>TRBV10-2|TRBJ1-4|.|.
TGCGCCAGCAGTGAGTCGACAGCCTTTAATGAAAAACTGTTTTTT
CASSESTAFNEKLFF
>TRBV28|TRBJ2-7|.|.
TGTGCCAGCAGTTTGGCGGGAAGGGTAAACTTC
CASSLAGRVNF
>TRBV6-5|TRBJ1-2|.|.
TGTGCCAGCAGGTCCGGGAACTATGGCTACACCTTC
CASRSGNYGYTF
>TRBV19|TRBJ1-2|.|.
TGTGCCAGTAGTGGACAGTTTAACTATGGCTACACCTTC
CASSGQFNYGYTF
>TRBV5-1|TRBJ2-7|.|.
TGCGCCAGCAGCTTGGTAGCTCTGCCCTACTCCTACGAGCAGTACTTC
CASSLVALPYSYEQYF
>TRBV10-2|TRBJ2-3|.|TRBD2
TGCGCCAGCCATAGCGGGGGGGCGGTGACAGATACGCAGTATTTT
CASHSGGAVTDTQYF
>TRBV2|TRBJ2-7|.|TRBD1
TGTGCCAGCAGCGGGGACAGGGGGATTACCTACGAGCAGTACTTC
CASSGDRGITYEQYF
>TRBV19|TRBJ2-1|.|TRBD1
TGTGCCAGCAAGCCCCAGCCGGACAGGTACAGTGATGAGCAGTTCTTC
CASKPQPDRYSDEQFF
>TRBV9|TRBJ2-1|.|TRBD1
TGTGCCAGCAGCGTAGGTGTGGGACAGGGAGCCAATGAGCAGTTCTTC
CASSVGVGQGANEQFF
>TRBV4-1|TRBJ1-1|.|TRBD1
TGCGCCAGCAGCCACAGGGGGCCGAACACTGAAGCTTTCTTT
CASSHRGPNTEAFF
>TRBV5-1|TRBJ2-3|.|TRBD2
TGCGCCAGCAGCTTTGGCCCAGCGGGGTCCCCAGATACGCAGTATTTT
CASSFGPAGSPDTQYF
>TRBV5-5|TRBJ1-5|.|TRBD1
TGTGCCAGCAGCGTGACAGGGCTTCAGCCCCAGCATTTT
CASSVTGLQPQHF
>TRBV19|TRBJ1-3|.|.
TGTGCCAGTAGACCGACTTTCTCTGGAAACACCATATATTTT
CASRPTFSGNTIYF
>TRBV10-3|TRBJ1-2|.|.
TGTGCCATCCGGGAGGGGACTAACTATGGCTACACCTTC
CAIREGTNYGYTF
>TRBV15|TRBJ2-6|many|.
TGTGCCACCAGTAAGGACAGTTCTGGGGCCAACGTCCTGACTTTC
CATSKDSSGANVLTF
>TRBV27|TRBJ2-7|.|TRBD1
TGTGCCAGCAGTTTGGCCAGGACAGGGAGAAAGAACGAGCAGTACTTC
CASSLARTGRKNEQYF
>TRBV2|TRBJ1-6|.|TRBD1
TGTGCCAGCAGTGGTACAAACAGGGGAGGATTTGGTTCACCCCTCCACTTT
CASSGTNRGGFGSPLHF
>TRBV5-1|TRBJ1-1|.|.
TGCGCCAGCAGCCTAGGAAGCGGGCAGGCGAACACTGAAGCTTTCTTT
CASSLGSGQANTEAFF
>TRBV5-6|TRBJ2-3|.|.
TGTGCCAGCAGCCCCGAGGACACAGATACGCAGTATTTT
CASSPEDTDTQYF
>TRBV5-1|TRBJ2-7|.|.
TGCGCCAGCAGCTTGGAGGTAGCGGCTCGGTACGAGCAGTACTTC
CASSLEVAARYEQYF
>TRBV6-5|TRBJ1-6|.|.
TGTGCCAGCAGCCAGTATAATTCACCCCTCCACTTT
CASSQYNSPLHF
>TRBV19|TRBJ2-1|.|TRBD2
TGTGCCAGTAGTCCACGCAGCGGGAGAATCGGCAATGAGCAGTTCTTC
CASSPRSGRIGNEQFF
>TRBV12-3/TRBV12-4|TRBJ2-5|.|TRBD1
TGTGCCAGCAGTTTCAACAGGGGTAAGACCCAGTACTTC
CASSFNRGKTQYF
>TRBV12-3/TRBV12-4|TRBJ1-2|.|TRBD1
TGTGCCAGCAGTACGGGACAGGCCGTAGGCTACACCTTC
CASSTGQAVGYTF
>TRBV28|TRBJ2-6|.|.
TGTGCCAGCATGGAGGGGGCGTCTGGGGCCAACGTCCTGACTTTC
CASMEGASGANVLTF
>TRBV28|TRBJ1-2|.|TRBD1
TGTGCCAGCAGTACCCAACAGGGGGCTGGCTACACCTTC
CASSTQQGAGYTF
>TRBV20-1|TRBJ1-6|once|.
TGCAGTGCTAGTGGGGCAGGTAATTCACCCCTCCACTTT
CSASGAGNSPLHF
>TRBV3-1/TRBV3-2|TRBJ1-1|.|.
TGTGCCAGCAGCCCCTGGGCAGGGGAGAACACTGAAGCTTTCTTT
CASSPWAGENTEAFF
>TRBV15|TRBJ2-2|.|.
TGTGCCACCAGCAGCCTTTTCGACTGGCAGGAGGACACCGGGGAGCTGTTTTTT
CATSSLFDWQEDTGELFF
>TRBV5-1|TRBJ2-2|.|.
TGCGCCAGCAGCCCCCGGACACAGAACACCGGGGAGCTGTTTTTT
CASSPRTQNTGELFF
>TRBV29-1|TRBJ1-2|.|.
TGCAGCGTTGACAAACCAGGGTTAGGACGTGATGGCTACACCTTC
CSVDKPGLGRDGYTF
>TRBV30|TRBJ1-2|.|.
TGTGCCTCCCTCAGAGGCTATGGCTACACCTTC
CASLRGYGYTF
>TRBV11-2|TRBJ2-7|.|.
TGTGCCAGCAGCTTAGGCGCGGGCTTGGAGCAGTACTTC
CASSLGAGLEQYF
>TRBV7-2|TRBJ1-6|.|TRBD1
TGTGCCAGCAGCCCCCTGGGGACAGGGGTATGGATACCCCTCCACTTT
CASSPLGTGVWIPLHF
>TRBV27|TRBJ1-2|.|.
TGTGCCAGCAGCCGAAATAGACAGGAAAACTATGGCTACACCTTC
CASSRNRQENYGYTF
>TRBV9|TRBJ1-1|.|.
TGTGCCAGCAGCGTCCCCCGGTCGGGGGGAACTGAAGCTTTCTTT
CASSVPRSGGTEAFF
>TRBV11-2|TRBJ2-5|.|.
TGTGCCAGCAGGCATAGCGGAGAGACCCAGTACTTC
CASRHSGETQYF
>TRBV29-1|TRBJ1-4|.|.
TGCAGCGTGACAAAAGGGGCCAATAATGAAAAACTGTTTTTT
CSVTKGANNEKLFF
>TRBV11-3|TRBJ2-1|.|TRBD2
TGTGCCAGCAGCGTAAAACCGGGACTAGCTGATGAGCAGTTCTTC
CASSVKPGLADEQFF
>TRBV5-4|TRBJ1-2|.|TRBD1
TGTGCCAGCAGCCACCGGACAGGGGGCGAATATGGCTACACCTTC
CASSHRTGGEYGYTF
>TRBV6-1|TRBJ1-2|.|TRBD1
TGTGCCAGCAGTGAATTCGAACAGGGGAGCTATGGCTACACCTTC
CASSEFEQGSYGYTF
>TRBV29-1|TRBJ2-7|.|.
TGCAGCGTGACCGCCGCGGGCAGGTGGCTCGAGCAGTACTTC
CSVTAAGRWLEQYF
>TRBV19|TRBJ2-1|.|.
TGTGCCAGTTGGGCCCAGGGTACGAATGAGCAGTTCTTC
CASWAQGTNEQFF
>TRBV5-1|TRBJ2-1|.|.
TGCGCCAGCAAGGCACTAGTATACAATGAGCAGTTCTTC
CASKALVYNEQFF
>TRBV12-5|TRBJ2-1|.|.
TGTGCTAGTGGTTTGGATGGCCCCCTCCAGGGGAGGGGCCGGGCGCAGTTCTTC
CASGLDGPLQGRGRAQFF